This T cell receptor (beta chain) was captured by sequencing in a study of CD8 T cells in ankylosing spondylitis. Study results and caveats: Apparently characteristic of ankylosing spondylitis blood was a TCR beta motif (roughly 8 highly homologous variants). Significant enrichment of disease-linked clones was reportedly seen in matched ankylosing spondylitis synovial fluid. Disease-associated clones were CD8+ and fairly uncommon in peripheral blood.

This clonotype has a count of ten or more. Its antigen is currently unknown. The CDR3 extends over 18 amino acids. The germline gives CDR1 MNHEY, CDR2 SVGAGI. V lost 0 bases and J lost 0, with 15 bases in between. TCRdb independently ran MiXCR on the 5' RACE reads; one entry per CDR3 protein. The sample holds about 92,000 distinct CDR3 sequences, about 8.1% seen once. The sample was blood, either unsorted or a sorted T cell fraction (not recorded which). The clonotype comes from a male donor with ankylosing spondylitis or in good health (not recorded which). The rearrangement joins TRBV6-5 to TRBJ2-1; the D is unclear. The CDR3 nucleotides read TGTGCCAGCAGTTACTCCGCGCCCTACCTCGGCTCCTACAATGAGCAGTTCTTC. This codes for CASSYSAPYLGSYNEQFF.